This T cell receptor (beta chain) was found in a study of regulatory T cells in long-lasting Graves disease. A few counts support this clonotype. Building of the TCR beta libraries involved iRepertoire HTBI primers and Arm-PCR of CDR3 regions. TCRdb recomputed calls from the multiplex PCR reads with MiXCR, one row per CDR3 protein. This table holds about 460,000 distinct CDR3 sequences, about 20% found once. Time point reported: persistent/refractory GD, antithyroid drugs over 5 years with positive TRAb. RNA from PBMCs was the source of the TCR library. EDTA tubes received approximately 10 milliliters of collected peripheral blood. V gave up 3 bases and J gave up 2 bases; unmatched junction bases: 3. The germline V gene encodes CDR1 SGDLS and CDR2 YYNGEE. This CDR3 spans 15 amino acids.

This material consisted of peripheral blood mononuclear cells (PBMCs), taken when the disease was refractory, from a patient treated with antithyroid drugs. This chain connects TRBV9 to TRBJ2-7, with TRBD2 matching over 12 bases. The sequence was obtained from a female donor with Graves disease. The CDR3 spells CASSETSGGPYEQYF. DNA for the CDR3: TGTGCCAGCAGCGAAACTAGCGGGGGGCCCTACGAGCAGTACTTC.